This TCR beta chain came from a study of blood T cells in healthy people across ages. The use of a sample-barcoded 5' primer and a J-beta primer mix characterized a second PCR of roughly 6 to 11 cycles. A template-switch adaptor containing 12 random nucleotides labeled each cDNA molecule. Each sample yielded at least 3 million CDR3-containing paired-end reads. TCRdb re-called the 5' RACE reads with MiXCR, one entry per CDR3 protein. Of some 1.5 million distinct CDR3 sequences in the sample, approximately 30% were seen once. The CDR3 is made up of 16 amino acids. Germline V CDR1 and CDR2: LGHDT, YNNKEL (reference sequence). V lost 0 bases and J lost 9, with 15 bases in between. Study-level findings and limits: Diversity figures derived from one million T cells were judged to underestimate the true value. It was found that TCR beta diversity correlated strongly with the percentage of naive T cells.

The table lists this clonotype with a few counts. Its specificity is unknown. The chain is built from TRBV3-1 and TRBJ1-6, with D hard to call. The sequence was collected from a woman in her thirties in good health. Sample: blood. In nucleotides, the CDR3 is TGTGCCAGCAGCCAAGATCCCCTCGGGGTCGGTTCACCCCTCCACTTT. This translates into CASSQDPLGVGSPLHF.